This T cell receptor (beta chain) comes out of a study of molecular identifiers for immune sequencing clone quantification. Study-wide points: Clones above 20 RNA copies held over 97% of effector molecules, under 1% in naive cells.

Concerning this clonotype: Its matching antigen is unknown. A much larger clonotype is one base distant, so this may be a read error.

Bulk TCR libraries used previously described methods and listed TCR primers. TCRdb processed the PCR reads anew with MiXCR; each CDR3 protein has one entry. Of 300,000 to 350,000 distinct CDR3 sequences in the sample, about 22% were seen once. This sequence originates from a human donor in good health. Some libraries in this study had Jurkat cell RNA spiked in. Sequenced material: naive CD8+ T cells from blood, with Jurkat cell RNA spiked in. Subset given: FACS-sorted CD8+CD4-CCR7+CD45RA+ naive T cells.

The CDR3 nucleotides read TGTGCCAGCAGCAAAGATGGGGGACAGGGCCCCCTGTGGGGCTACACCTTC. Its protein product is CASSKDGGQGPLWGYTF. This chain links TRBV21-1 with TRBJ1-2; TRBD1 reflects the table's D call only, with no check against the DNA. TRBV21-1 represents a pseudogene. The CDR3 spans 17 residues.